Detailed here is one T cell receptor (beta chain). What it recognizes is unknown. This specimen belongs to a study of T cell responses to AZD1222 COVID-19 vaccine. Regarding the study as a whole: Scientists sampled the repertoires only once the peak T cell response had passed.

Germline CDR1 and CDR2: MDHEN and SYDVKM. V was shortened by 3 bases and J by 4 bases, with 15 bases between the two germline ends. CDR3 length equals 16 residues. Profiling relied on immunoSEQ multiplex PCR, and the TCRdb table lists in-frame clones only, not all of them. In the table there are 150,000 to 160,000 clones, 88% of which are singletons. Sequenced material: peripheral blood, taken after recovery from COVID-19. V is TRBV28 and J is TRBJ2-2; D is undetermined. The receptor's source is an adult who had recovered from COVID-19. The CDR3 here is CASSFSGSGVTGELFF. The CDR3 coding sequence is TGTGCCAGCAGTTTCTCGGGTAGTGGCGTCACCGGGGAGCTGTTTTTT.